Listed below are T cell receptor beta chains from one sample, sequenced in a study of technical replicates of blood from a handful of donors. TCRdb keeps only in-frame clones here, not all; method: immunoSEQ multiplex PCR. The sample has some 80,000 clones, approximately 97% seen once. Specimen: T cells isolated from PBMCs. These TCRs come from a human donor in good health. CDR3s include the opening cysteine and the closing phenylalanine or tryptophan. The D gene is left open where the match is weak. Clone size, where shown, is once, few, many, or a class for clones that have expanded.

D: -
J: TRBJ1-2
size: -
V: TRBV6-6
DNA: TGTGCCAGCAGAGCCGGGGGAGTAGGAAGGTATGGCTACACCTTC
CDR3: CASRAGGVGRYGYTF

D: -
J: TRBJ2-7
size: -
V: TRBV15
DNA: TGTGCCACCAGCAGAGAAGAGCGCCATCCTCAGTACTTC
CDR3: CATSREERHPQYF

D: TRBD1
J: TRBJ1-6
size: -
V: TRBV6-5
DNA: TGTGCCAGCAGCCCTGAGACAGGGCCCAATTCACCCCTCCACTTT
CDR3: CASSPETGPNSPLHF

D: -
J: TRBJ1-1
size: -
V: TRBV6-5
DNA: TGTGCCAGCAGTTACTCGGGCCAGGATTGGGCTTTCTTT
CDR3: CASSYSGQDWAFF

D: -
J: TRBJ2-4
size: -
V: TRBV5-5
DNA: TGTGCCAGCAGCCCTCCAGGGCTTGGGAAGATGTCAACCAAAAACATTCAGTACTTC
CDR3: CASSPPGLGKMSTKNIQYF

D: -
J: TRBJ2-5
size: -
V: TRBV7-9
DNA: TGTGCCAGCAGCTTTTTCGTCGCAGGGGAGACCCAGTACTTC
CDR3: CASSFFVAGETQYF

D: -
J: TRBJ2-1
size: -
V: TRBV9
DNA: TGTGCCAGCAGCGTAAGGCTAGCATCGAACTCCTACAATGAGCAGTTCTTC
CDR3: CASSVRLASNSYNEQFF

D: -
J: TRBJ2-1
size: -
V: TRBV4-1
DNA: TGCGCCAGCAGCCAAGAAGGGCAGGGAACCTACAATGAGCAGTTCTTC
CDR3: CASSQEGQGTYNEQFF

D: -
J: TRBJ1-3
size: -
V: TRBV5-1
DNA: TGCGCCAGCAGCCCGGGGGGGGCAGAGGACACCATATATTTT
CDR3: CASSPGGAEDTIYF

D: TRBD2
J: TRBJ2-1
size: -
V: TRBV2
DNA: TGTGCCAGCAGTGAAGCGCGGGGACTAGTGGCCAATGAGCAGTTCTTC
CDR3: CASSEARGLVANEQFF

D: -
J: TRBJ2-5
size: -
V: TRBV5-8
DNA: TGTGCCAGCAGCAAGTGGGGACAAGTCCAAGAGACCCAGTACTTC
CDR3: CASSKWGQVQETQYF

D: -
J: TRBJ2-7
size: once
V: TRBV19
DNA: TGTGCCAGTAGTGGCCGGGACAACGACTACGAGCAGTACTTC
CDR3: CASSGRDNDYEQYF

D: -
J: TRBJ2-7
size: once
V: TRBV28
DNA: TGTGCCAGTGGGAGCAACGAGCAGTACTTC
CDR3: CASGSNEQYF

D: TRBD1
J: TRBJ2-2
size: -
V: TRBV2
DNA: TGTGCCAGCAGTGGACAGGGGGCGGCCGGGGAGCTGTTTTTT
CDR3: CASSGQGAAGELFF

D: TRBD2
J: TRBJ2-1
size: -
V: TRBV4-2
DNA: TGTGCCAGCAGCCAAGAACTAGCGGGCCGAGAGCAGTTCTTC
CDR3: CASSQELAGREQFF

D: -
J: TRBJ2-7
size: -
V: TRBV19
DNA: TGTGCCAGTAGTCCTAGAATCTACTACGAGCAGTACTTC
CDR3: CASSPRIYYEQYF

D: -
J: TRBJ1-2
size: -
V: TRBV9
DNA: TGTGCCAGCAGCGTAGCGGGGTTCAATGGCTACACCTTC
CDR3: CASSVAGFNGYTF

D: TRBD1
J: TRBJ1-5
size: -
V: TRBV19
DNA: TGTGCCAGTAGTATCGCCGTGGACAGGGGAGGACCCCAGCATTTT
CDR3: CASSIAVDRGGPQHF

D: TRBD1
J: TRBJ2-3
size: -
V: TRBV9
DNA: TGTGCCAGCACCGGTGCCGGGACAGGGGGGCCAGATACGCAGTATTTT
CDR3: CASTGAGTGGPDTQYF

D: -
J: TRBJ1-1
size: -
V: TRBV28
DNA: TGTGCCAGCAGTTTACAGGGCCTGAACACTGAAGCTTTCTTT
CDR3: CASSLQGLNTEAFF